A selection of T cell receptor beta chains follows, all from one sample in a study of CD8+ T cells in alopecia areata. Sequenced by immunoSEQ multiplex PCR; TCRdb stores in-frame clones only, minus some. Among roughly 190,000 clones listed, 60% were seen once. The specimen was CD4+ T cells sorted from blood, collected at week 24, from a patient treated with tofacitinib. These receptors were collected from a human donor with alopecia areata. Both conserved end residues are part of each CDR3. D genes are given only for firm matches. The size entry is marked missing in some rows and otherwise reads once, few, many or a size class.

J gene: TRBJ1-1; clone size: -; D gene: -; V gene: TRBV9; CDR3 protein: CASSVSGRNTEAFF; CDR3 DNA: TGTGCCAGCAGCGTCTCCGGGAGGAACACTGAAGCTTTCTTT
J gene: TRBJ2-3; clone size: -; D gene: -; V gene: TRBV5-1; CDR3 protein: CASSFGGTVSDTQYF; CDR3 DNA: TGCGCCAGCAGCTTTGGGGGGACGGTGTCAGATACGCAGTATTTT
J gene: TRBJ2-5; clone size: -; D gene: -; V gene: TRBV2; CDR3 protein: CASSAGQLQETQYF; CDR3 DNA: TGTGCCAGCAGTGCAGGACAACTCCAAGAGACCCAGTACTTC
J gene: TRBJ2-5; clone size: -; D gene: -; V gene: TRBV14; CDR3 protein: CASSQQGGWTQYF; CDR3 DNA: TGTGCCAGCAGCCAGCAGGGCGGTTGGACCCAGTACTTC
J gene: TRBJ2-1; clone size: -; D gene: TRBD2; V gene: TRBV7-8; CDR3 protein: CASSLGLAGGLTNEQFF; CDR3 DNA: TGTGCCAGCAGCTTAGGTCTAGCGGGGGGGCTAACCAATGAGCAGTTCTTC
J gene: TRBJ2-7; clone size: few; D gene: -; V gene: TRBV4-3; CDR3 protein: CASSQDLVNTYEQYF; CDR3 DNA: TGCGCCAGCAGCCAAGATCTTGTCAACACCTACGAGCAGTACTTC
J gene: TRBJ2-7; clone size: few; D gene: TRBD2; V gene: TRBV28; CDR3 protein: CASSPEGGSSYEQYF; CDR3 DNA: TGTGCCAGCAGCCCCGAGGGCGGGAGCTCCTACGAGCAGTACTTC
J gene: TRBJ2-3; clone size: -; D gene: -; V gene: TRBV12-5; CDR3 protein: CASGLLLSTDTQYF; CDR3 DNA: TGTGCTAGTGGTTTGTTACTAAGCACAGATACGCAGTATTTT
J gene: TRBJ1-6; clone size: -; D gene: -; V gene: TRBV4-3; CDR3 protein: CASSHGGDINSPLHF; CDR3 DNA: TGCGCCAGCAGCCATGGCGGGGACATTAATTCACCCCTCCACTTT
J gene: TRBJ2-3; clone size: -; D gene: -; V gene: TRBV6-5; CDR3 protein: CASSYRASTDTQYF; CDR3 DNA: TGTGCCAGCAGTTACCGAGCTAGCACAGATACGCAGTATTTT
J gene: TRBJ1-5; clone size: -; D gene: -; V gene: TRBV2; CDR3 protein: CASSVQTGPNQPQHF; CDR3 DNA: TGTGCCAGCAGTGTTCAAACAGGCCCTAATCAGCCCCAGCATTTT
J gene: TRBJ2-4; clone size: -; D gene: -; V gene: TRBV2; CDR3 protein: CASSEYGQGTLAKNIQYF; CDR3 DNA: TGTGCCAGCAGTGAATACGGCCAAGGGACTTTAGCCAAAAACATTCAGTACTTC
J gene: TRBJ1-6; clone size: -; D gene: TRBD1; V gene: TRBV10-3; CDR3 protein: CAISVYGQGNSPLHF; CDR3 DNA: TGTGCCATCAGTGTCTATGGACAGGGGAATTCACCCCTCCACTTT
J gene: TRBJ1-1; clone size: -; D gene: TRBD1; V gene: TRBV5-6; CDR3 protein: CASSPGQGAFGTEAFF; CDR3 DNA: TGTGCCAGCAGCCCGGGACAGGGGGCCTTTGGCACTGAAGCTTTCTTT
J gene: TRBJ2-5; clone size: -; D gene: TRBD1; V gene: TRBV29-1; CDR3 protein: CSVGERTGAIQETQYF; CDR3 DNA: TGCAGCGTTGGAGAAAGGACAGGGGCTATCCAAGAGACCCAGTACTTC
J gene: TRBJ2-1; clone size: -; D gene: -; V gene: TRBV7-2; CDR3 protein: CASSPRQGSSYNEQFF; CDR3 DNA: TGTGCCAGCAGCCCGAGACAAGGTAGCTCCTACAATGAGCAGTTCTTC
J gene: TRBJ2-1; clone size: few; D gene: TRBD2; V gene: TRBV28; CDR3 protein: CASSLLGLADNEQFF; CDR3 DNA: TGTGCCAGCAGTTTATTGGGACTAGCGGACAATGAGCAGTTCTTC
J gene: TRBJ2-3; clone size: -; D gene: -; V gene: TRBV7-6; CDR3 protein: CASSLLPNPTGTSTDTQYF; CDR3 DNA: TGTGCCAGCAGCTTACTCCCAAATCCTACCGGGACAAGCACAGATACGCAGTATTTT
J gene: TRBJ1-1; clone size: few; D gene: -; V gene: TRBV6-6; CDR3 protein: CASSPAGSEAFF; CDR3 DNA: TGTGCCAGCAGTCCAGCAGGGTCTGAAGCTTTCTTT
J gene: TRBJ2-4; clone size: few; D gene: -; V gene: TRBV15; CDR3 protein: CATSRDIPGAKNIQYF; CDR3 DNA: TGTGCCACCAGCAGAGACATCCCGGGGGCCAAAAACATTCAGTACTTC
J gene: TRBJ2-7; clone size: once; D gene: TRBD1; V gene: TRBV27; CDR3 protein: CASSSRTGVSHF; CDR3 DNA: TGTGCCAGCAGTTCGAGGACAGGGGTTTCGCACTTC
J gene: TRBJ2-3; clone size: -; D gene: -; V gene: TRBV29-1; CDR3 protein: CSVDFSTDTQYF; CDR3 DNA: TGCAGCGTTGATTTCAGCACAGATACGCAGTATTTT
J gene: TRBJ1-2; clone size: -; D gene: -; V gene: TRBV30; CDR3 protein: CAWSPIKTGGGYTF; CDR3 DNA: TGTGCCTGGAGCCCGATTAAGACAGGAGGGGGCTACACCTTC
J gene: TRBJ1-2; clone size: -; D gene: -; V gene: TRBV27; CDR3 protein: CASSPRIRQSYGYTF; CDR3 DNA: TGTGCCAGCAGTCCACGAATACGCCAATCCTATGGCTACACCTTC
J gene: TRBJ1-1; clone size: -; D gene: -; V gene: TRBV7-3; CDR3 protein: CASSLEGNTEAFF; CDR3 DNA: TGTGCCAGCAGCTTAGAAGGGAACACTGAAGCTTTCTTT
J gene: TRBJ2-7; clone size: -; D gene: -; V gene: TRBV29-1; CDR3 protein: CSVEVRSYEQYF; CDR3 DNA: TGCAGCGTTGAAGTCAGATCCTACGAGCAGTACTTC
J gene: TRBJ1-2; clone size: -; D gene: -; V gene: TRBV29-1; CDR3 protein: CSVDNPGMGGYTF; CDR3 DNA: TGCAGCGTTGACAACCCGGGTATGGGTGGCTACACCTTC
J gene: TRBJ2-7; clone size: -; D gene: -; V gene: TRBV14; CDR3 protein: CASNPGGGPYEQYF; CDR3 DNA: TGTGCCAGCAACCCCGGGGGCGGACCCTACGAGCAGTACTTC
J gene: TRBJ1-2; clone size: -; D gene: -; V gene: TRBV29-1; CDR3 protein: CSGYQGNYGYTF; CDR3 DNA: TGCAGCGGGTATCAAGGGAACTATGGCTACACCTTC
J gene: TRBJ1-5; clone size: -; D gene: -; V gene: TRBV2; CDR3 protein: CASSESRVGQPQHF; CDR3 DNA: TGTGCCAGCAGTGAAAGCCGGGTAGGACAGCCCCAGCATTTT
J gene: TRBJ1-2; clone size: -; D gene: -; V gene: TRBV30; CDR3 protein: CAWQLDYGYTF; CDR3 DNA: TGTGCCTGGCAATTGGACTATGGCTACACCTTC
J gene: TRBJ2-1; clone size: -; D gene: -; V gene: TRBV5-5; CDR3 protein: CASSLRGGTYNEQFF; CDR3 DNA: TGTGCCAGCAGCTTACGGGGTGGGACCTACAATGAGCAGTTCTTC
J gene: TRBJ1-5; clone size: -; D gene: -; V gene: TRBV4-1; CDR3 protein: CASSQEWGNQPQHF; CDR3 DNA: TGCGCCAGCAGCCAAGAGTGGGGCAATCAGCCCCAGCATTTT
J gene: TRBJ1-6; clone size: -; D gene: -; V gene: TRBV5-6; CDR3 protein: CASSPGPENSPLHF; CDR3 DNA: TGTGCCAGCAGCCCGGGACCGGAGAATTCACCCCTCCACTTT
J gene: TRBJ1-1; clone size: -; D gene: TRBD1; V gene: TRBV5-1; CDR3 protein: CASSLDGQGLEAFF; CDR3 DNA: TGCGCCAGCAGCTTGGACGGACAGGGATTAGAAGCTTTCTTT
J gene: TRBJ1-1; clone size: -; D gene: TRBD1; V gene: TRBV23-1; CDR3 protein: CASRDRGDTEAFF; CDR3 DNA: TGCGCCAGCAGAGACAGGGGTGACACTGAAGCTTTCTTT
J gene: TRBJ1-2; clone size: -; D gene: TRBD1; V gene: TRBV7-2; CDR3 protein: CASSSGQAYYGYTF; CDR3 DNA: TGTGCCAGCAGCTCGGGACAGGCTTACTATGGCTACACCTTC